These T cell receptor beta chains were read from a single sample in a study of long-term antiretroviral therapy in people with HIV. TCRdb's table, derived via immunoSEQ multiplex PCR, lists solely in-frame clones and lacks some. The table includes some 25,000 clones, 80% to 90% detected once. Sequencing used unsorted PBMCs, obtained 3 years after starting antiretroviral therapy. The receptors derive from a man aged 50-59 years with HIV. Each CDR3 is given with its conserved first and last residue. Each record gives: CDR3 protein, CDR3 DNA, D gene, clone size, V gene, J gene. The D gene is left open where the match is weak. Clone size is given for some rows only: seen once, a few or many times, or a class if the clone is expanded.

cdr3_aa: CAWRGNNYNEQFF
cdr3_nt: TGTGCCTGGAGGGGTAATAACTACAATGAGCAGTTCTTC
d_call: .
clone_size: .
v_call: TRBV30
j_call: TRBJ2-1

cdr3_aa: CASSLGAVSTDTQYF
cdr3_nt: TGTGCCAGCAGCTTAGGAGCGGTTAGCACAGATACGCAGTATTTT
d_call: .
clone_size: .
v_call: TRBV7-3
j_call: TRBJ2-3

cdr3_aa: CASSVGRGSYEQYF
cdr3_nt: TGTGCCAGCAGCGTGGGCAGGGGCTCATACGAGCAGTACTTC
d_call: .
clone_size: once
v_call: TRBV9
j_call: TRBJ2-7

cdr3_aa: CASSSSGSETQYF
cdr3_nt: TGTGCCAGCAGCTCGAGCGGGTCGGAGACCCAGTACTTC
d_call: .
clone_size: .
v_call: TRBV7-9
j_call: TRBJ2-5

cdr3_aa: CASSLRPGLAGGTSYNEQFF
cdr3_nt: TGTGCCAGCAGCCTCAGGCCCGGACTAGCGGGAGGAACCTCCTACAATGAGCAGTTCTTC
d_call: TRBD2
clone_size: .
v_call: TRBV9
j_call: TRBJ2-1

cdr3_aa: CASTPRIWGDEQYF
cdr3_nt: TGTGCCAGCACCCCTCGTATATGGGGGGACGAGCAGTACTTC
d_call: .
clone_size: .
v_call: TRBV28
j_call: TRBJ2-7

cdr3_aa: CASSPPRRRENSYNEQFF
cdr3_nt: TGTGCCAGCAGTCCGCCAAGGAGGCGGGAGAACTCCTACAATGAGCAGTTCTTC
d_call: TRBD2
clone_size: .
v_call: TRBV28
j_call: TRBJ2-1

cdr3_aa: CASSPLLVSDYGYTF
cdr3_nt: TGTGCCAGCAGTCCCCTGCTTGTCTCGGACTATGGCTACACCTTC
d_call: .
clone_size: .
v_call: TRBV28
j_call: TRBJ1-2

cdr3_aa: CATSEGPENSPLHF
cdr3_nt: TGTGCCACCAGCGAGGGCCCAGAGAATTCACCCCTCCACTTT
d_call: .
clone_size: .
v_call: TRBV15
j_call: TRBJ1-6

cdr3_aa: CASSGRPGTGVLTDTQYF
cdr3_nt: TGTGCCAGCAGCGGAAGACCCGGGACAGGGGTTCTAACAGATACGCAGTATTTT
d_call: TRBD1
clone_size: .
v_call: TRBV7-9
j_call: TRBJ2-3

cdr3_aa: CASRPTQGWTEAFF
cdr3_nt: TGTGCCAGCAGGCCGACACAGGGTTGGACTGAAGCTTTCTTT
d_call: .
clone_size: .
v_call: TRBV2
j_call: TRBJ1-1

cdr3_aa: CASSFSGSYEQYF
cdr3_nt: TGTGCCAGCAGCTTTTCTGGATCCTACGAGCAGTACTTC
d_call: .
clone_size: once
v_call: TRBV11-1
j_call: TRBJ2-7

cdr3_aa: CASSMTHGNQPQHF
cdr3_nt: TGTGCCAGTAGTATGACGCACGGCAATCAGCCCCAGCATTTT
d_call: .
clone_size: once
v_call: TRBV19
j_call: TRBJ1-5

cdr3_aa: CASSSPRTVKDTQYF
cdr3_nt: TGTGCCAGTAGTTCGCCTCGGACTGTTAAGGATACGCAGTATTTT
d_call: .
clone_size: .
v_call: TRBV19
j_call: TRBJ2-3

cdr3_aa: CASSLVSGGGNEQFF
cdr3_nt: TGCGCCAGCAGCTTGGTCAGCGGGGGGGGCAATGAGCAGTTCTTC
d_call: TRBD2
clone_size: .
v_call: TRBV5-1
j_call: TRBJ2-1